This TCR beta chain was retrieved from a study of blood T cell repertoires in COVID-19. Study information: Material from acute and convalescent COVID-19 was sourced from the United States, Italy and Spain. The cDNA or gDNA used as material had been derived from T cells, B-cell-depleted T cells, or PBMCs.

Sequenced by immunoSEQ multiplex PCR; TCRdb stores in-frame clones only, minus some. This sample yields 180,000 or so clones, of which about 85% are seen a single time; about 0.98% belongs to the top ten. From germline, CDR1 is SQVTM and CDR2 ANQGSEA. V was pared by 6 bases and J by 4 bases, with 2 bases of the junction left unmatched. The CDR3 is made up of 12 amino acids. The gene calls are TRBV29-1 and TRBJ1-1, with 10 bases matching TRBD1. The sequencing input was peripheral blood. The origin of this receptor is a man in his late teens or twenties with acute or convalescent COVID-19. This CDR3 is CSVGQGSTEAFF. The CDR3 DNA follows: TGCAGCGTGGGACAGGGGTCCACTGAAGCTTTCTTT.